This T cell receptor beta chain was recorded in a study of T cells after yellow fever vaccination. Findings of the study overall: Although most clonotypes did not, a small share appeared in both CD4 and CD8 compartments.

This clonotype was counted between two and nine times. The antigen is unknown. The V end lost 4 bases, the J end lost 0 bases, and 13 bases lay between the germline ends. The CDR3 spans 14 residues. Germline CDR1 is SQVTM and CDR2 is ANQGSEA. A process of 5'RACE template switching, which added a universal primer site and UMIs, was used to make TCR cDNA. One entry per CDR3 protein results from TCRdb running MiXCR on the 5' RACE reads. Of a few hundred thousand distinct CDR3 sequences listed, about 7% were seen once; the top ten hold over 0.65%. This material consisted of CD4+ T cells sorted from PBMCs, taken 15 days after the yellow fever booster vaccination. The chain has TRBV29-1 and TRBJ2-7; D gene ambiguous. The receptor's source is a young man who received the YFV17D yellow fever vaccine. The CDR3 DNA sequence: TGCAGCGTTGTAGGCGGCTCGAGCTCCTACGAGCAGTACTTC. Its protein is CSVVGGSSSYEQYF.